This TCR beta chain was identified in a study of siplizumab effects on memory and regulatory T cells (dated by TCRdb to the late 2010s). With regard to the full study: The study examined how the anti-CD2 antibody siplizumab affects alloreactive T-cell subsets in allogeneic mixed lymphocyte reactions built from human PBMCs. Points the paper makes about the study in general: Roughly 75-95% of proliferating CD4+ or CD8+ clones could not be assigned a naive or memory phenotype. Whether proliferating Tregs from siplizumab cultures actually had suppressive function was not functionally confirmed. In reactions with siplizumab, an average of approximately 69% of mappable alloreactive CD4+ clones were Treg-derived, compared with 26.9% in control reactions. Because sequences below about 10^-5 frequency were poorly captured, only a minor fraction of alloreactive clones could be mapped to unstimulated subsets. Unstimulated naive T cells appeared more diverse than memory T cells, and naive cells seemed to contribute substantially to the alloresponse. The cumulative frequency of alloreactive sequences that could be traced back to unstimulated CD4+ memory T cells was significantly reduced by siplizumab.

Deletion took 2 bases off V and 1 base off J, with a span of 8 bases between the germline ends. From a lookup of the germline V gene, CDR1 and CDR2 are SGHAT and FQNNGV. From the cysteine through the phenylalanine, the CDR3 covers 14 amino acids. Only CDR3 DNA is held: 42 bases, read in frame from base 1. Unstimulated CD4+ memory cells were also sequenced in three donor pairs, together with CD4+ naive, CD8+ TEMRA, CD8+ naive and CD8+ effector memory subsets. Sorted unstimulated T cells, along with proliferating T cells recovered from mixed lymphocyte reactions, underwent TCRbeta CDR3 sequencing. Fresh whole blood from roughly ten HLA-typed healthy donors was used to isolate PBMCs. To note about this clone: Its antigen target is currently unknown. Base qualities are not provided; no much larger clone lies one nucleotide away.

Libraries were constructed by the immunoSEQ multiplex PCR assay. Approximately 100,000 TCR templates per sample were assayed on the deep sequencing platform. Genomic DNA extracted from sorted T cells was the material used for TCRbeta CDR3 sequencing. The source study handled its data this way. The R programming language was used for clonal analysis of TCRbeta CDR3 data. Alloreactive CD4+ and CD8+ clones were defined by comparing unstimulated samples with post-reaction CFSE-low samples. Alloreactive CD4+ clones were assigned to regulatory or non-regulatory origin by matching sequences to sorted unstimulated Treg and non-Treg repertoires. TCRdb mirrors the immuneACCESS table, restricted to in-frame sequences. Some clones are absent from its copies; in checked studies, under half trace to an unresolved V gene, and the reason for the others is unknown. The V and J calls and clone size are taken from that table; D and trimming were inferred from the DNA. In all, the sample holds roughly 60,000 clones, and roughly 96% of those were seen once. Together, the top ten hold about 0.091% of the sample.

This chain is built from TRBV11-2 and TRBJ1-1; the D gene remains uncertain. This TCR came from a human donor in good health. The sequenced sample was naive CD8+ T cells sorted from blood. What the cell subset or site label conveys for this sample: unstimulated naive T cells. The CDR3: CASSLSGGNTEAFF. The DNA sequence is given as TGTGCCAGCAGCTTATCGGGTGGGAACACTGAAGCTTTCTTT.